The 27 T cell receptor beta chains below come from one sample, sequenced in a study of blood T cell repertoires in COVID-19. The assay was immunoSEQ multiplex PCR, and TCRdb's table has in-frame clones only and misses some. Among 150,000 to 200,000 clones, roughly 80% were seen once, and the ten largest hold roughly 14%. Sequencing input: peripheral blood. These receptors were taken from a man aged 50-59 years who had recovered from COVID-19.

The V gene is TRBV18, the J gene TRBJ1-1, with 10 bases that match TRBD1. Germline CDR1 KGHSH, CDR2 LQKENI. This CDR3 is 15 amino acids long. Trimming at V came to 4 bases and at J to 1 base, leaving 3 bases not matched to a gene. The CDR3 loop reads CASSRWDRGNTEAFF. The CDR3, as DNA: TGTGCCAGCTCACGATGGGACAGGGGGAACACTGAAGCTTTCTTT.

The CDR3: CASSSRLAADTDTQYF. The CDR3 DNA follows: TGTGCCAGCAGCTCAAGACTAGCGGCAGACACAGATACGCAGTATTTT. This chain joins TRBV7-2 and TRBJ2-3, with 9 nucleotides matching TRBD2. The germline V gene encodes CDR1 SGHTA and CDR2 FQGNSA. The CDR3 is made up of 16 amino acids. V trimming: 4 bases; J trimming: 2 bases; junction bases outside the gene matches: 7.

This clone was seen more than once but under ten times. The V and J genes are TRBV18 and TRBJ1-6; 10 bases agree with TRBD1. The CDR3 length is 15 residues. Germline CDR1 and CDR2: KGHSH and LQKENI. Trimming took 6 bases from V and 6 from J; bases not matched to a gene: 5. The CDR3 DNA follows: TGTGCCAGCTCGCGACAGGGGGCGGGTAATTCACCCCTCCACTTT. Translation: CASSRQGAGNSPLHF.

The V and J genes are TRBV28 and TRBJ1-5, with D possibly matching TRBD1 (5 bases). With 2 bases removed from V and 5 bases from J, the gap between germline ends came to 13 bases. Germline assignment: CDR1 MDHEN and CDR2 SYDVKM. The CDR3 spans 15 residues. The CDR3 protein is CASSLDAGSHQPQHF. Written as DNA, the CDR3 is TGTGCCAGCAGTTTAGATGCAGGGTCCCATCAGCCCCAGCATTTT.

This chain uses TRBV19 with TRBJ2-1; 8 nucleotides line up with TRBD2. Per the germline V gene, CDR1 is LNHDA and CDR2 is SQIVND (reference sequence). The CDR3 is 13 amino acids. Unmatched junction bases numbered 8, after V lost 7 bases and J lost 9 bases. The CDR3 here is CASKSGSDSEQFF. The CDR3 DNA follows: TGTGCCAGTAAGAGCGGGAGTGACTCTGAGCAGTTCTTC. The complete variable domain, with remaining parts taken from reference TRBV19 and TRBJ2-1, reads DGGITQSPKYLFRKEGQNVTLSCEQNLNHDAMYWYRQDPGQGLRLIYYSQIVNDFQKGDIAEGYSVSREKKESFPLTVTSAQKNPTAFYLCASKSGSDSEQFFGPGTRLTVL.

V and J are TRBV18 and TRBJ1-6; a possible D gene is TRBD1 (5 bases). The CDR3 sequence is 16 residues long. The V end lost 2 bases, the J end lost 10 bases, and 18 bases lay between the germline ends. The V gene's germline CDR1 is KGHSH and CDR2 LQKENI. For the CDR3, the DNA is TGTGCCAGCTCACCAGGAGGGGTGCGGCAAAGCTCACCCCTCCACTTT. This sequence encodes CASSPGGVRQSSPLHF.

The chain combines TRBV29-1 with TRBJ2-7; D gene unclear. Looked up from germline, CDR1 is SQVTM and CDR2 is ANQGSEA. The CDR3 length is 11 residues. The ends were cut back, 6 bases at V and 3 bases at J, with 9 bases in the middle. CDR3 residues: CSVQVNYEQYF. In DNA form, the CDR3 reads TGCAGCGTGCAGGTGAACTACGAGCAGTACTTC.

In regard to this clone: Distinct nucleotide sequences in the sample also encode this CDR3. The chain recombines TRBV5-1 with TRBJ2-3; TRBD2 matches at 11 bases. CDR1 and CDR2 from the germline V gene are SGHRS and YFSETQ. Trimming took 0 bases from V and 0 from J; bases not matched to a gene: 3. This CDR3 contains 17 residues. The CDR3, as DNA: TGCGCCAGCAGCTTGGCCCGGACTAGCGGGAGCACAGATACGCAGTATTTT. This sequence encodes CASSLARTSGSTDTQYF.

The chain's CDR3 is CASSADRAPNSPLHF. In DNA form, the CDR3 reads TGTGCCAGCAGCGCGGACAGGGCGCCTAATTCACCCCTCCACTTT. The chain recombines TRBV7-2 with TRBJ1-6; 8 nucleotides align to TRBD1. The CDR3 is 15 amino acids. The V segment lost 5 bases and the J segment 6 bases; nucleotides outside the gene matches: 6. Germline CDR1 reads SGHTA; CDR2 reads FQGNSA.

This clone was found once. CDR3 coding DNA: TGTGCCAGCTCACCACCCACAGGGTTGGCGGACGAGCAGTACTTC. The encoded protein is CASSPPTGLADEQYF. The rearrangement links TRBV18 to TRBJ2-7; the D gene is possibly TRBD1 (6 bases). The CDR3 is made up of 15 amino acids. The germline V gene has CDR1 KGHSH and CDR2 LQKENI. The V end was cut by 0 bases, the J end by 5 bases, with 14 bases between.

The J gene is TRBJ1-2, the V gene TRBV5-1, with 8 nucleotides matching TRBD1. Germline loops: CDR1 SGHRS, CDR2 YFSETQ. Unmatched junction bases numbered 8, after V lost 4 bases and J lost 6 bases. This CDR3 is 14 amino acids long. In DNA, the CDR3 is TGCGCCAGCAGCCCGGACAGGGTTATTGATGGCTACACCTTC. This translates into CASSPDRVIDGYTF.

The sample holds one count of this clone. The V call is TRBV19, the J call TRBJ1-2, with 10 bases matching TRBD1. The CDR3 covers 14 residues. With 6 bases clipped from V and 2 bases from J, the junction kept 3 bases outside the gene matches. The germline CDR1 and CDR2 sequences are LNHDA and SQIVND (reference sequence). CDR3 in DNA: TGTGCCAGTAGCCCGGGACAGGGGAACTATGGCTACACCTTC. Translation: CASSPGQGNYGYTF.

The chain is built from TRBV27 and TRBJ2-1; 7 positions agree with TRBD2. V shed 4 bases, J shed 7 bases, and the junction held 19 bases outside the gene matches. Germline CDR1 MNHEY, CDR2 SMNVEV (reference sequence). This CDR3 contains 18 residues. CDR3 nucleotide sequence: TGTGCCAGCAGTTCCCAAAGCGGAGTCTACGGGGACTATAATGAGCAGTTCTTC. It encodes CASSSQSGVYGDYNEQFF.

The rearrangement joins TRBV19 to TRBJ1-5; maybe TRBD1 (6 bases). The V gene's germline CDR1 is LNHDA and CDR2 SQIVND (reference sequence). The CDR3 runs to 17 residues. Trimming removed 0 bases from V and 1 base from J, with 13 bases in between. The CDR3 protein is CASSIEGAGLSNQPQHF. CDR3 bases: TGTGCCAGTAGTATAGAGGGGGCAGGGTTAAGCAATCAGCCCCAGCATTTT.

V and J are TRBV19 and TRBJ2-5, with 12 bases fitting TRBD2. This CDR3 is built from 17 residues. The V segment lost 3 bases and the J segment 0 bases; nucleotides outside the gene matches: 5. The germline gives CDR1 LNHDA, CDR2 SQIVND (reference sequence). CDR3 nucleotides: TGTGCCAGTAGTATCACTAGCGGGAGGAACTACCAAGAGACCCAGTACTTC. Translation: CASSITSGRNYQETQYF.

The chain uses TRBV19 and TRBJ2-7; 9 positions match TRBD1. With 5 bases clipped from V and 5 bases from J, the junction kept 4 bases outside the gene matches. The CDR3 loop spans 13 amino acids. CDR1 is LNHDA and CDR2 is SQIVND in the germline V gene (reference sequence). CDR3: CASSSQGAHEQYF. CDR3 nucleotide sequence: TGTGCCAGTAGTTCACAGGGGGCCCACGAGCAGTACTTC. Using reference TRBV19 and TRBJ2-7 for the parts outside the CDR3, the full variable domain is DGGITQSPKYLFRKEGQNVTLSCEQNLNHDAMYWYRQDPGQGLRLIYYSQIVNDFQKGDIAEGYSVSREKKESFPLTVTSAQKNPTAFYLCASSSQGAHEQYFGPGTRLTVT.

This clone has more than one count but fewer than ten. CDR3 in amino acids: CASSQEGVKANEQFF. For the CDR3, the DNA is TGTGCCAGCAGCCAAGAAGGAGTCAAAGCGAATGAGCAGTTCTTC. V and J are TRBV4-2 and TRBJ2-1; D remains ambiguous. Germline loops: CDR1 LGHNA, CDR2 YNFKEQ. The CDR3 is made up of 15 amino acids. Trimming shortened V by 0 bases and J by 7 bases, and 13 bases separated the two germline ends.

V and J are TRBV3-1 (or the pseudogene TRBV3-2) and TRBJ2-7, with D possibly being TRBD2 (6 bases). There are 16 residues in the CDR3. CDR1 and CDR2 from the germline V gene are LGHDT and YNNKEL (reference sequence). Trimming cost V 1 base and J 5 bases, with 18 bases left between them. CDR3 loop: CASSQAWRGILDEQYF. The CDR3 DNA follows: TGTGCCAGCAGCCAAGCTTGGAGGGGAATTCTCGACGAGCAGTACTTC.

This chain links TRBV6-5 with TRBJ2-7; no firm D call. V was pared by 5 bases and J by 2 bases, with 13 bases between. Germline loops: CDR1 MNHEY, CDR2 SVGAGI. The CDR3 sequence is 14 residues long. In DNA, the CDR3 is TGTGCCAGCAGTCAATCGACGGAGACCTACGAGCAGTACTTC. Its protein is CASSQSTETYEQYF.

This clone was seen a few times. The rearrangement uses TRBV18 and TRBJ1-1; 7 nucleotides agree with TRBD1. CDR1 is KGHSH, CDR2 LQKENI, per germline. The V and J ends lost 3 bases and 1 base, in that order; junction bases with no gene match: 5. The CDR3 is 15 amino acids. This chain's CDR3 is CASSPNRQGNTEAFF. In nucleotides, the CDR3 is TGTGCCAGCTCACCCAACAGACAGGGGAACACTGAAGCTTTCTTT.

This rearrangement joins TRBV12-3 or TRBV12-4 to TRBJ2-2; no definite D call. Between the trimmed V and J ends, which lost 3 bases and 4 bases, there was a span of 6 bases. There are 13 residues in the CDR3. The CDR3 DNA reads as TGTGCCAGCAGTTTGGCATCCACCGGGGAGCTGTTTTTT. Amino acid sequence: CASSLASTGELFF.

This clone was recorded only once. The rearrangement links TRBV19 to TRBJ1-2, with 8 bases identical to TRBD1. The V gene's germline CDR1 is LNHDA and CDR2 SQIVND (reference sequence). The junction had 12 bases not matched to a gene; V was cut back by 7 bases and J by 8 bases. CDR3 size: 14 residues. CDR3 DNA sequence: TGTGCCAGTAAGGACAGGGAGTTTAATTTAGGCTACACCTTC. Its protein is CASKDREFNLGYTF.

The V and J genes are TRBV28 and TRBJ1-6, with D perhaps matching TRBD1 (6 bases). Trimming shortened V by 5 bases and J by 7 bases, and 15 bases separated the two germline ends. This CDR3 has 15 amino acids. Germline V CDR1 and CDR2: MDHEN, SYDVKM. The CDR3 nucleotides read TGTGCCAGCAGTCCAAACAGGGTGTACAATTCACCCCTCCACTTT. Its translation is CASSPNRVYNSPLHF.

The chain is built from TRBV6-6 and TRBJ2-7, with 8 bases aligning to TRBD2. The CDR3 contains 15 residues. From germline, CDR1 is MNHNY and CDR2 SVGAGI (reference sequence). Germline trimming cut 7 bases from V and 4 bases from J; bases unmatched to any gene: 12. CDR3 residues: CASISGSGGLYEQYF. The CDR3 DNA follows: TGTGCCAGCATCTCGGGTTCGGGAGGGCTATACGAGCAGTACTTC.

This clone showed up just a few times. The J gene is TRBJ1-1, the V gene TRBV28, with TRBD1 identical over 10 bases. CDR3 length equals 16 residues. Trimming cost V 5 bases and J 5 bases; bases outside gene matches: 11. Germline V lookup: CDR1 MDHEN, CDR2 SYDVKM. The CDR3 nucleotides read TGTGCCAGCAGTCCAACCCCCGGGACAGGGGTTACTGAAGCTTTCTTT. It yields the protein CASSPTPGTGVTEAFF. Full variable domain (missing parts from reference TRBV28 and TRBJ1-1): DVKVTQSSRYLVKRTGEKVFLECVQDMDHENMFWYRQDPGLGLRLIYFSYDVKMKEKGDIPEGYSVSREKKERFSLILESASTNQTSMYLCASSPTPGTGVTEAFFGQGTRLTVV.

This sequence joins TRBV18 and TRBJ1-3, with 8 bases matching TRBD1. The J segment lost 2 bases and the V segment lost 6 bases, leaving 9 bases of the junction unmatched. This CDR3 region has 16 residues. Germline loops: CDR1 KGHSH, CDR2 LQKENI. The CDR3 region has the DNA TGTGCCAGCTCGGATAAGGACAGGGACGCTGGAAACACCATATATTTT. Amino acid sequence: CASSDKDRDAGNTIYF.

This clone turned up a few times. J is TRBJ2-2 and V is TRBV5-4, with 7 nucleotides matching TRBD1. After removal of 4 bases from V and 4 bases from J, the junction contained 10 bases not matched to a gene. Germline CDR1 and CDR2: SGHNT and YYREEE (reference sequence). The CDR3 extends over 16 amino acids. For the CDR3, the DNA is TGTGCCAGCAGCCCCTCAGGGGGAATAGGCACCGGGGAGCTGTTTTTT. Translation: CASSPSGGIGTGELFF.